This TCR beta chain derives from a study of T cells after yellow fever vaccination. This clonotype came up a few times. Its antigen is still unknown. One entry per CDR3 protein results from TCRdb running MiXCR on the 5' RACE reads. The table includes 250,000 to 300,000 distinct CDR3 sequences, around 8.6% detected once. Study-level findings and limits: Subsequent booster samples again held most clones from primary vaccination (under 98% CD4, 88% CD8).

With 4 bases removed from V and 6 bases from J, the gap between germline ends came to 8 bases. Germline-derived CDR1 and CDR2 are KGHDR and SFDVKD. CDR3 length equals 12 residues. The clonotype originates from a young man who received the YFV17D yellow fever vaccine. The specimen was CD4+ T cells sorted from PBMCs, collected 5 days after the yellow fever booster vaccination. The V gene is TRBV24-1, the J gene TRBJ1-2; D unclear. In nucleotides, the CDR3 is TGTGCCACCAGTGACCCAATGGATGGCTACACCTTC. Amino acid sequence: CATSDPMDGYTF.